At least ten counts were recorded for the clone carrying this T cell receptor beta chain. As yet, its antigen is unknown. TCRdb re-derived calls from the 5' RACE reads in MiXCR, one entry per CDR3 protein. The profile covers around 310,000 distinct CDR3 sequences, with 3.6% appearing a single time and 20% to 25% taken by the ten largest. The data derive from a study of T cells after yellow fever vaccination. Study-level findings and limits: Highly abundant clonotypes carried over from the bulk population could end up in FACS-sorted repertoires as contaminants. The secondary response was weaker, and its peak arrived faster, on day 5 versus 15.

Trimming cost V 7 bases and J 3 bases; bases outside gene matches: 4. The CDR3 sequence is 16 residues long. The germline V gene encodes CDR1 SGHTA and CDR2 FQGNSA. The sequence derives from a man aged 18 to 29 who received the YFV17D yellow fever vaccine. The chain couples TRBV7-2 to TRBJ2-3, with 16 bases lining up with TRBD2. The input for sequencing was PBMCs, taken on the day of the yellow fever booster vaccination. CDR3 sequence (DNA): TGTGCCAGCACTGGGACTAGCGGGGGGGTAACAGATACGCAGTATTTT. Translating gives CASTGTSGGVTDTQYF.